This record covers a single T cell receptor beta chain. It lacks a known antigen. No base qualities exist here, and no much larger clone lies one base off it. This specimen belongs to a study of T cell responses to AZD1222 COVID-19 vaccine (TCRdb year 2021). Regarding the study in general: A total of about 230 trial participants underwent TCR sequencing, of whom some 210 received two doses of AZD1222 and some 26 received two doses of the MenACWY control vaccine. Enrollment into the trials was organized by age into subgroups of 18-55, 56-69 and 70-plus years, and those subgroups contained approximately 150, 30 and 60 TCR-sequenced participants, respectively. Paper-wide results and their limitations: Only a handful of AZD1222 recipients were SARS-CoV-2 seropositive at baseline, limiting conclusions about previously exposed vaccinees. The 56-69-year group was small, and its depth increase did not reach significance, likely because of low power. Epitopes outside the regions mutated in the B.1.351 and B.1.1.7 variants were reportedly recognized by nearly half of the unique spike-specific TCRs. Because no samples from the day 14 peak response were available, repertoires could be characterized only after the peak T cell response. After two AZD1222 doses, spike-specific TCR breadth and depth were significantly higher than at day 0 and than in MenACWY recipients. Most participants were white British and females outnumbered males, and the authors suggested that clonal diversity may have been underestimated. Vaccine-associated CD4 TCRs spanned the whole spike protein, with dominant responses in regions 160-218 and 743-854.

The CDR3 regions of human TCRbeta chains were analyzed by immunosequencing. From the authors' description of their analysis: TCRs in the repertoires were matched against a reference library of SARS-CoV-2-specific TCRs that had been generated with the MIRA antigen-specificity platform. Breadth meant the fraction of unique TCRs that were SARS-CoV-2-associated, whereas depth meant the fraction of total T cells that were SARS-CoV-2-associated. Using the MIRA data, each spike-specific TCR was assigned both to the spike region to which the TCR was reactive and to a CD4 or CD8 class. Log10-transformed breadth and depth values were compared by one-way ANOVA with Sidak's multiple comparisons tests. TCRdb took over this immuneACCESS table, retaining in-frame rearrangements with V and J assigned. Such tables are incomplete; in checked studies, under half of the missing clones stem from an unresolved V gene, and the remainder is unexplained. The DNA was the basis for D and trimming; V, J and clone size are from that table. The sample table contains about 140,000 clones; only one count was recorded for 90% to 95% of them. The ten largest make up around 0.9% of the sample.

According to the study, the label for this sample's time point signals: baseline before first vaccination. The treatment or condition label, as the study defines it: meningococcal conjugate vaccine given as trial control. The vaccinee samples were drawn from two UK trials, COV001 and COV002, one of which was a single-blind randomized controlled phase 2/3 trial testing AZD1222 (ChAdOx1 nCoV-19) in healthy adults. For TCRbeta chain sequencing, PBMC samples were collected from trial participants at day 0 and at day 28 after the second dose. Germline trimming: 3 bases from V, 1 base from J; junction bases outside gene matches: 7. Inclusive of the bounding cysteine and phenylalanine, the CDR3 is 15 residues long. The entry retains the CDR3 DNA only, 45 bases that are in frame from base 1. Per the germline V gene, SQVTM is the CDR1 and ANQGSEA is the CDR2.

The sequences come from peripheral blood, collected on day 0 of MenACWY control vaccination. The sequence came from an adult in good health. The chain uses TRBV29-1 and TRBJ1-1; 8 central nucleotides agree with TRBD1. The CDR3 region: CSVELQGATNTEAFF. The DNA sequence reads TGCAGCGTTGAGCTCCAGGGGGCAACGAACACTGAAGCTTTCTTT. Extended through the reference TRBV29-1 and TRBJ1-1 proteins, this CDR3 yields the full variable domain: SAVISQKPSRDICQRGTSLTIQCQVDSQVTMMFWYRQQPGQSLTLIATANQGSEATYESGFVIDKFPISRPNLTFSTLTVSNMSPEDSSIYLCSVELQGATNTEAFFGQGTRLTVV.